This T cell receptor (beta chain) is drawn from a study of identical twins. TCRdb re-analysed the 5' RACE reads in MiXCR, keeping a single row per CDR3 protein. Of about 720,000 distinct CDR3 sequences in the sample, 15% to 20% were seen once. This clonotype was observed once. Its antigen is currently unknown. Healthy Caucasians made up all donors. V was clipped by 4 bases and J by 7 bases; unmatched bases: 3. The V gene's germline CDR1 is LNHDA and CDR2 SQIVND (reference sequence). The CDR3 loop spans 14 amino acids. Study-wide results and limits: Partial confounding of zero-insertion analyses by invariant MAIT and iNKT cells was possible. The more abundant beta clonotypes in cord blood had fewer insertions, and memory repertoires did not show this.

The data also belong to a second study, concerning T cells expressing NK-cell markers. This second study notes: Dominant NKG2C+ clonotypes accounted for 1.0-7.0% of CD8+ T cells in more than 5 donors.

This TCR came from a young woman in good health. This chain links TRBV19 with TRBJ2-7; 14 positions agree with TRBD2. Sequenced sample: PBMCs. The CDR3 nucleotides are TGTGCCAGTAGTAAGGGACTAGCGGGGGAAGAGCAGTACTTC. Translated: CASSKGLAGEEQYF.